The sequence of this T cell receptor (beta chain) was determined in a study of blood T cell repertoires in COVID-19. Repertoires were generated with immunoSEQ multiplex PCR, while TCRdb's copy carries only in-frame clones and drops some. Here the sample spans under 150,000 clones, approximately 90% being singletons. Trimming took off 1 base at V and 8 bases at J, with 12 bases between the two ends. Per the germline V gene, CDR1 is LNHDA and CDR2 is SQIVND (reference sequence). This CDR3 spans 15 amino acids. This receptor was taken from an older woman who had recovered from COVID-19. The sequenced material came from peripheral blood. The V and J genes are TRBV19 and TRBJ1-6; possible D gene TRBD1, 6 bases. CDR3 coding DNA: TGTGCCAGTAGTATAGTCCCGGACAGAGATTCACCCCTCCACTTT. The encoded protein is CASSIVPDRDSPLHF. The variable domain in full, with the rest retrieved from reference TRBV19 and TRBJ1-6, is DGGITQSPKYLFRKEGQNVTLSCEQNLNHDAMYWYRQDPGQGLRLIYYSQIVNDFQKGDIAEGYSVSREKKESFPLTVTSAQKNPTAFYLCASSIVPDRDSPLHFGNGTRLTVT.